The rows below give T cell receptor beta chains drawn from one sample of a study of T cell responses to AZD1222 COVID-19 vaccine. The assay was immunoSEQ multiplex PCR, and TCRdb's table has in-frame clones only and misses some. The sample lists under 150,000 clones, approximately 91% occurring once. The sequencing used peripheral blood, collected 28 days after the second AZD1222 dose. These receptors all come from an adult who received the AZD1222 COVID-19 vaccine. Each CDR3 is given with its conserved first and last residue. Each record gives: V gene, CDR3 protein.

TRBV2 CASSRGRTDTQYF
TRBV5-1 CASSSTGATNEKLFF
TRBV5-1 CASSAQGRDTEAFF
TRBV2 CASRRTVDEAFF
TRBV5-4 CASSFLGAGTGELFF
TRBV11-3 CASSLGPTAQAFF
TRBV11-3 CASSSSQGANYNEQFF
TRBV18 CASSRDSNEKLFF
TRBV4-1 CASSLSRPGVDIQYF
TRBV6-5 CASSQHLSNQPQHF
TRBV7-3 CASSSLGGGINEQFF
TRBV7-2 CASSLDSDEAFF
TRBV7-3 CASKYQTAGELFF
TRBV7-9 CASTLDESTEAFF
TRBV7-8 CASSLKGVNQPQHF